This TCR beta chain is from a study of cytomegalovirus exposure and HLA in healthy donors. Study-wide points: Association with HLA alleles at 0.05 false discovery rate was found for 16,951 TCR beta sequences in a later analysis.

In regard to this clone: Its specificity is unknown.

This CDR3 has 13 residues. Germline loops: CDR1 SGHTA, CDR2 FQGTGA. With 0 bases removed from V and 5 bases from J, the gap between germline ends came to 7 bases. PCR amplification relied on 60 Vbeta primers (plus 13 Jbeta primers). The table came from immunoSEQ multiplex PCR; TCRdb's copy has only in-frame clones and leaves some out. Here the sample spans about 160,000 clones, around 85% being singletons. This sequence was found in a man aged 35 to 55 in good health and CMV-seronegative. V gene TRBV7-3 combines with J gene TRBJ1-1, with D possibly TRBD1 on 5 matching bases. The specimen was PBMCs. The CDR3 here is CASSLTDRTEAFF. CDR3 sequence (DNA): TGTGCCAGCAGCTTAACCGACAGAACTGAAGCTTTCTTT. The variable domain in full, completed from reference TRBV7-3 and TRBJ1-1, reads GAGVSQTPSNKVTEKGKYVELRCDPISGHTALYWYRQSLGQGPEFLIYFQGTGAADDSGLPNDRFFAVRPEGSVSTLKIQRTERGDSAVYLCASSLTDRTEAFFGQGTRLTVV.